This is a list of T cell receptor beta chains from one sample in a study of lymphopenia after photon versus proton radiotherapy. The table came from immunoSEQ multiplex PCR; TCRdb's copy has only in-frame clones and leaves some out. The sample has about 7,300 clones, roughly nine tenths seen once. This specimen consisted of peripheral blood, obtained from a patient treated with photon-based radiotherapy. All receptors derive from a man aged 60 to 75 with cholangiocarcinoma. The CDR3 runs from the conserved cysteine through the conserved F or W.

>TRBJ1-1|13|TRBV4-3
CASSRRGETEAFF
>TRBJ2-5|14|TRBV19
CASSISARQETQYF
>TRBJ2-3|14|TRBV7-6
CASSLWGDTDTQYF
>TRBJ1-5|14|TRBV2
CASSDRVGSQPQHF
>TRBJ2-2|17|TRBV5-1
CASSLWDRGPQGGELFF
>TRBJ1-3|16|TRBV7-6
CASSPTPPGTGNTIYF
>TRBJ2-1|13|TRBV14
CASSQDSQGKQFF
>TRBJ2-7|14|TRBV19
CASSIGRDSYEQYF
>TRBJ2-2|15|TRBV6-1
CASKEAGDATGELFF
>TRBJ2-5|15|TRBV11-2
CASSHKLSGGGIQYF
>TRBJ2-3|13|TRBV7-3
CASRQGGTDTQYF
>TRBJ2-5|13|TRBV7-9
CASSLESQETQYF
>TRBJ1-2|13|TRBV28
CASSLGTVYGYTF